The sequence of this TCR beta chain was determined in a study of blood T cell repertoires in COVID-19. Study summary: Both acute and convalescent COVID-19 samples were obtained from the United States, Italy and Spain. PBMCs, B-cell-depleted T cells, or T cells were the source of the cDNA or gDNA that made up the material.

The CDR3 is 12 amino acids. Germline V gives CDR1 MNHEY, CDR2 SMNVEV (reference sequence). V was clipped by 10 bases and J by 2 bases, with 12 bases between them. Per the authors' pipeline: Amplification from reference gene primers served as the basis for estimated nucleated cell counts. The method was immunoSEQ multiplex PCR; TCRdb's version includes in-frame clones alone and lacks a portion of them. That table furnishes V, J and clone size, whereas the DNA furnished D and trimming. The table records approximately 140,000 clones, more than 70% of them present only once. This sequence originates from a human donor in a cohort sampled during active COVID-19. The chain links TRBV27 to TRBJ2-7; D possibly corresponds to TRBD2 (7 bases). The sample comprised peripheral blood. CDR3 residues: CANRGGAYEQYF. In DNA, the CDR3 is TGTGCCAACCGAGGGGGGGCCTACGAGCAGTACTTC.